The text below deals with one T cell receptor beta chain. PCR amplification relied on 60 Vbeta primers (plus 13 Jbeta primers). Assay: immunoSEQ multiplex PCR; the TCRdb copy retains only in-frame clones and omits some. The table shows about 140,000 clones, with 80% occurring only once. These data originate in a study of cytomegalovirus exposure and HLA in healthy donors. Study at large: Early release data held tens of millions of unique TCRs from HLA-typed donors.

Trimming took 1 base from V and 7 from J, leaving 5 bases between them. This CDR3 comprises 11 residues. The germline gives CDR1 SGHDT, CDR2 YYEEEE. This clonotype originated in a male donor in good health and CMV-seropositive. Sample: PBMCs. The gene calls are TRBV5-6 and TRBJ1-2; D not certain. DNA for the CDR3: TGTGCCAGCAGCTTGCGGGTTGGCTACACCTTC. This gives the protein CASSLRVGYTF. Together with reference TRBV5-6 and TRBJ1-2, the CDR3 gives the full variable domain: DAGVTQSPTHLIKTRGQQVTLRCSPKSGHDTVSWYQQALGQGPQFIFQYYEEEERQRGNFPDRFSGHQFPNYSSELNVNALLLGDSALYLCASSLRVGYTFGSGTRLTVV.